This T cell receptor beta chain stems from a study of T cell responses to AZD1222 COVID-19 vaccine. As for the study in general: Pooled together were second doses at about 4 or about 12 weeks.

Clones were read by immunoSEQ multiplex PCR, and TCRdb kept only the in-frame ones, dropping some. The sample has 150,000 or so clones, roughly nine tenths seen once; the top ten hold around 4.9%. The sample here was peripheral blood, taken on day 0 of AZD1222 vaccination. This TCR was sampled from an adult in good health.

CDR3 protein: CASSLRDREVNEQFF. The CDR3 nucleotides are TGTGCCAGCAGCCTCCGGGACAGGGAGGTAAATGAGCAGTTCTTC. The gene calls are TRBV7-2 and TRBJ2-1; 9 positions match TRBD1. Germline loops: CDR1 SGHTA, CDR2 FQGNSA. Unmatched junction bases numbered 9, after V lost 5 bases and J lost 7 bases. CDR3 length equals 15 residues.